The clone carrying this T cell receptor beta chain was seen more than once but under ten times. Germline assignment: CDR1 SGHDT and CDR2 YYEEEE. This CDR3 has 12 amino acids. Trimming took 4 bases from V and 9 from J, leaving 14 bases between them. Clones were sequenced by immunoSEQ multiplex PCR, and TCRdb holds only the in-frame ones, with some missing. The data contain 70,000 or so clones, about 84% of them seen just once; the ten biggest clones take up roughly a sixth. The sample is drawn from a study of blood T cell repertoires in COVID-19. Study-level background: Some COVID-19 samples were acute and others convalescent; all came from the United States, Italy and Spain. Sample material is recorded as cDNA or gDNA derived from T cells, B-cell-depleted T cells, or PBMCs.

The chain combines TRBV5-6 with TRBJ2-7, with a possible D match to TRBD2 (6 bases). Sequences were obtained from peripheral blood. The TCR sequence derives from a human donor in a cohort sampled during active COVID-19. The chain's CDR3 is CASSKTSSGQYF. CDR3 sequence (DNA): TGTGCCAGCAGCAAAACTAGCTCAGGGCAGTACTTC. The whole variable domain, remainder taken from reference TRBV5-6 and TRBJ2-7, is DAGVTQSPTHLIKTRGQQVTLRCSPKSGHDTVSWYQQALGQGPQFIFQYYEEEERQRGNFPDRFSGHQFPNYSSELNVNALLLGDSALYLCASSKTSSGQYFGPGTRLTVT.